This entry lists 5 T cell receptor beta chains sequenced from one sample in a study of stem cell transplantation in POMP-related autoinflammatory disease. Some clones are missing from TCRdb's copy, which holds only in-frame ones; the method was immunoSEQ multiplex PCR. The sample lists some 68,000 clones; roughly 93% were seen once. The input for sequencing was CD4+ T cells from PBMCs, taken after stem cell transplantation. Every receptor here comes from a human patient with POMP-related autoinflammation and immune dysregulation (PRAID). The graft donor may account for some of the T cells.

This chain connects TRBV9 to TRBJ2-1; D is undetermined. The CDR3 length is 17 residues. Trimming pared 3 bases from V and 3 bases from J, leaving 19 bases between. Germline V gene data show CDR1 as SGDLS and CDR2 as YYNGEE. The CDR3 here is CASSAQQRTRGYNEQFF. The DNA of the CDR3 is TGTGCCAGCAGCGCCCAACAGAGGACGCGTGGCTACAATGAGCAGTTCTTC.

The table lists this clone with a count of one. CDR3 coding DNA: TGTGCCAGCAGCTTAGGTATGTCAGGATCCGAGCAGTACTTC. It translates to CASSLGMSGSEQYF. The genes are TRBV11-2 and TRBJ2-7; D not certain. Germline assignment: CDR1 SGHAT and CDR2 FQNNGV. Trimming shortened V by 1 base and J by 6 bases, and 13 bases separated the two germline ends. The CDR3 runs to 14 residues.

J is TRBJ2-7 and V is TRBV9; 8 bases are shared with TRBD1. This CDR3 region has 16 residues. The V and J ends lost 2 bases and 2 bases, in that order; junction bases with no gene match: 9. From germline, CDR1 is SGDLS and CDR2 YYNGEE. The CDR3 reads CASSVRLGQEPYEQYF. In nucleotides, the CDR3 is TGTGCCAGCAGCGTGCGACTGGGACAGGAACCCTACGAGCAGTACTTC.

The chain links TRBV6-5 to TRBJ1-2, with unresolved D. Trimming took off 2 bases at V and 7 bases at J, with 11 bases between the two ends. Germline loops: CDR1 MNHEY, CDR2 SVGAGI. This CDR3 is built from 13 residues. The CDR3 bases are TGTGCCAGCAGTTACCGGGAAAGAACTGGCTACACCTTC. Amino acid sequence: CASSYRERTGYTF.

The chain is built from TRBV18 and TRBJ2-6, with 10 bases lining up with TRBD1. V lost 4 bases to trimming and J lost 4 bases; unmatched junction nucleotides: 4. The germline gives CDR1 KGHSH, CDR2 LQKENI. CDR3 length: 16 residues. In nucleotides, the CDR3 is TGTGCCAGCTCACAGGGACAGGGGCGCGGGGCCAACGTCCTGACTTTC. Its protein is CASSQGQGRGANVLTF.